The clone carrying this T cell receptor (beta chain) was picked up many times. The data originate from a study of HIV-infected patients and healthy controls. There are 12 residues in the CDR3. With V trimmed by 6 bases and J by 5 bases, 2 bases remained unmatched. The V gene's germline CDR1 is SNHLY and CDR2 FYNNEI. TCRdb re-called the 5' RACE reads through MiXCR, storing one row per CDR3 protein. The sample consists of about 64,000 distinct CDR3 sequences, roughly a fifth of them appearing once. The sequence derives from a human donor in good health. The rearrangement joins TRBV2 to TRBJ2-5; 8 bases match TRBD1. The source material was CD4+ T cells from blood. In nucleotides, the CDR3 is TGTGCCAGCAGCGGACAGGGCGAGACCCAGTACTTC. Encoded protein: CASSGQGETQYF. Full variable domain (rest looked up from reference TRBV2 and TRBJ2-5): EPEVTQTPSHQVTQMGQEVILRCVPISNHLYFYWYRQILGQKVEFLVSFYNNEISEKSEIFDDQFSVERPDGSNFTLKIRSTKLEDSAMYFCASSGQGETQYFGPGTRLLVL.